This T cell receptor (beta chain) was obtained from a study of cytomegalovirus exposure and HLA in healthy donors. As for the study in general: Out of about 410 genotyped donors, roughly 80% belonged to the Caucasian-associated ancestry cluster.

Findings and limits, study-wide: Some TCR beta chains (more than 150 of them) were listed as cytomegalovirus-associated. A later analysis linked around 15,000 TCR beta sequences to HLA alleles at 0.05 false discovery rate.

Each of the donors was a healthy bone marrow donor. The V gene lost 7 bases and the J gene lost 2 bases, with 14 bases spanning the gap. The CDR3 length is 14 residues. CDR1 and CDR2 from the germline V gene are MDHEN and SYDVKM. This clone turned up a few times. Antigen: not known. It was with 60 Vbeta and 13 Jbeta primers that the PCR ran. Repertoires were generated with immunoSEQ multiplex PCR, while TCRdb's copy carries only in-frame clones and drops some. Among roughly 120,000 clones listed, 77% were seen once. This TCR was sampled from a man aged 18 to 35 in good health and CMV-seropositive. The sample taken for sequencing was PBMCs. This rearrangement joins TRBV28 to TRBJ1-2; possible D gene TRBD1, 6 bases. The CDR3 nucleotides are TGTGCCAGCACCCTCTCAGGGGACAACTATGGCTACACCTTC. This codes for CASTLSGDNYGYTF.